A single sample gave rise to the 15 T cell receptor beta chains below, sequenced in a study of CD8 T cells in Susac syndrome. Random hexamers were used to reverse transcribe 0.5 to 1 ug of RNA. TCRdb re-called the immunoSEQ multiplex PCR reads with MiXCR, one entry per CDR3 protein. The table lists approximately 210,000 distinct CDR3 sequences, about 95% of them singletons. The sample comprised CD4+ T cells from PBMCs. These receptors were obtained from a human donor with Susac syndrome.

The genes are TRBV7-2 and TRBJ1-2; D gene uncertain. Germline CDR1 reads SGHTA; CDR2 reads FQGNSA. The CDR3 is made up of 15 amino acids. The V end lost 1 base, the J end lost 0 bases, and 9 bases lay between the germline ends. CDR3 DNA: TGTGCCAGCAGCTTAGTGGCCGATCCTAACTATGGCTACACCTTC. Translation gives CASSLVADPNYGYTF.

V gene TRBV29-1 combines with J gene TRBJ2-7, with D possibly TRBD2 on 5 matching bases. V was clipped by 6 bases and J by 0 bases, with 12 bases between them. This CDR3 is built from 13 residues. Per germline, CDR1 SQVTM and CDR2 ANQGSEA. Here the CDR3 reads CSVAMGSSYEQYF. Here the CDR3 DNA reads TGCAGCGTCGCTATGGGGAGCTCCTACGAGCAGTACTTC.

This chain connects TRBV7-9 to TRBJ2-3; TRBD1 matches 10 bases. Per the germline V gene, CDR1 is SEHNR and CDR2 is FQNEAQ (reference sequence). CDR3 length: 17 amino acids. Trimming at V came to 7 bases and at J to 4 bases, leaving 14 bases not matched to a gene. CDR3 region: CASTSLRDRGWADTQYF. The CDR3 DNA reads TGTGCCAGCACCTCACTCCGGGACAGGGGTTGGGCAGATACGCAGTATTTT.

V usage is TRBV20-1 and J usage is TRBJ1-5, with D maybe TRBD1 (6 bases). V was shortened by 6 bases and J by 0 bases, with 24 bases between the two germline ends. Germline V CDR1 and CDR2: DFQATT, SNEGSKA (reference sequence). The CDR3 covers 18 residues. The CDR3 spells CSAKSQGETEYSNQPQHF. The DNA of the CDR3 is TGCAGTGCCAAATCACAGGGCGAAACAGAATATAGCAATCAGCCCCAGCATTTT.

The J gene is TRBJ1-5, the V gene TRBV6-2 or TRBV6-3; 7 bases are shared with TRBD1. The V and J ends lost 6 bases and 4 bases, in that order; junction bases with no gene match: 6. The CDR3 consists of 14 residues. Germline V lookup: CDR1 MNHEY, CDR2 SVGEGT. CDR3 in amino acids: CASRQGQSNQPQHF. CDR3 coding DNA: TGTGCCAGCAGGCAGGGACAGTCTAATCAGCCCCAGCATTTT.

In DNA form, the CDR3 reads TGTGCCAGCAGTTCCTACCCTATTCAGTACTTC. This sequence encodes CASSSYPIQYF. V is TRBV6-2 or TRBV6-3 and J is TRBJ2-4; D not certain. V lost 4 bases and J lost 10, with 8 bases in between. Germline assignment: CDR1 MNHEY and CDR2 SVGEGT. The CDR3 has 11 residues.

The gene calls are TRBV6-2 or TRBV6-3 and TRBJ1-1, with D perhaps TRBD1 (6 bases). The CDR3 contains 17 residues. CDR1 and CDR2 from the germline V gene are MNHEY and SVGEGT. Trimming took 3 bases from V and 2 from J, leaving 19 bases between them. The CDR3 spells CASSYQQGELKNTEAFF. Written as DNA, the CDR3 is TGTGCCAGCAGTTATCAACAGGGTGAGCTCAAAAACACTGAAGCTTTCTTT.

The chain couples TRBV29-1 to TRBJ2-5; TRBD2 might be the D (6 bases). V gave up 4 bases and J gave up 3 bases, with 15 bases separating them. CDR3 length equals 14 residues. Germline CDR1 SQVTM, CDR2 ANQGSEA. CDR3: CSVGLVAGKETQYF. CDR3 DNA: TGCAGCGTTGGGCTGGTTGCGGGGAAAGAGACCCAGTACTTC.

J is TRBJ1-1 and V is TRBV3-1, with TRBD1 identical over 9 bases. The CDR3 contains 14 residues. The J segment lost 4 bases and the V segment lost 0 bases, leaving 0 bases of the junction unmatched. In germline, CDR1 is LGHDT, CDR2 YNNKEL (reference sequence). CDR3 DNA: TGTGCCAGCAGCCAAGAGACAGGGGGCACTGAAGCTTTCTTT. This translates into CASSQETGGTEAFF.

The gene calls are TRBV19 and TRBJ2-1; possibly TRBD1 or TRBD2 for D (6 bases each). There are 14 residues in the CDR3. CDR1 and CDR2 (germline): LNHDA, SQIVND (reference sequence). Trimming took 2 bases from V and 7 from J, leaving 12 bases between them. CDR3 residues: CASSIPGAGNEQFF. In nucleotides, the CDR3 is TGTGCCAGTAGTATACCGGGGGCCGGGAATGAGCAGTTCTTC.

This clonotype was picked up one time. The chain has TRBV19 and TRBJ1-1; D is ambiguous. The CDR3 consists of 15 residues. Germline V CDR1 and CDR2: LNHDA, SQIVND (reference sequence). V was clipped by 3 bases and J by 1 base, with 12 bases between them. The CDR3 region is CASSIYYPRNTEAFF. CDR3 nucleotide sequence: TGTGCCAGTAGTATCTATTACCCCAGGAACACTGAAGCTTTCTTT.

This chain uses TRBV9 with TRBJ1-1, with D uncertain. The germline V gene encodes CDR1 SGDLS and CDR2 YYNGEE. V was pared by 0 bases and J by 0 bases, with 9 bases between. The CDR3 has 15 amino acids. Here the CDR3 DNA reads TGTGCCAGCAGCGTAGGCGGACCCATGAACACTGAAGCTTTCTTT. It codes for CASSVGGPMNTEAFF.

V and J are TRBV20-1 and TRBJ1-2; a possible D gene is TRBD1 (6 bases). The CDR3 length is 12 residues. The germline gives CDR1 DFQATT, CDR2 SNEGSKA (reference sequence). Deletions cut 6 bases from V and 4 bases from J, with 12 bases between. CDR3 region: CSAKQGSYGYTF. DNA of the CDR3: TGCAGTGCCAAACAGGGTTCCTATGGCTACACCTTC.

The rearrangement uses TRBV14 and TRBJ2-5; D possibly corresponds to TRBD1 (5 bases). Germline assignment: CDR1 SGHDN and CDR2 FVKESK. CDR3 length: 15 residues. V shed 0 bases and J shed 5 bases, with 13 bases lying between them. The chain's CDR3 is CASSQEAQGIETQYF. The CDR3 nucleotides are TGTGCCAGCAGCCAAGAGGCCCAGGGTATCGAGACCCAGTACTTC.

This clonotype has only one observation. The chain employs TRBV29-1 and TRBJ2-5; 11 bases fit TRBD1. CDR1 and CDR2 from the germline V gene are SQVTM and ANQGSEA. The CDR3 extends over 13 amino acids. The ends lost 6 bases at V and 7 bases at J; junction bases unmatched: 7. CDR3 region: CSVADRGRVTQYF. The DNA for the CDR3 is TGCAGCGTGGCGGACAGGGGGCGGGTGACCCAGTACTTC.